A single sample gave rise to the 16 T cell receptor beta chains below, sequenced in a study of T cell clones after liver transplantation. The method was immunoSEQ multiplex PCR; TCRdb's version includes in-frame clones alone and lacks a portion of them. The sample contains tens of thousands of clones, roughly 80% of which appear only once. The sample in question was CD4+ T cells from blood, obtained approximately 3.5 years after liver transplant. All receptors come from a human patient who received a liver transplant. The T cells may come from the graft donor.

V usage is TRBV27 and J usage is TRBJ2-3; TRBD2 is a possible D gene (6 bases). There are 16 residues in the CDR3. The germline V gene encodes CDR1 MNHEY and CDR2 SMNVEV (reference sequence). V dropped 2 bases and J dropped 2 bases, with 14 bases sitting between them. This chain's CDR3 is CASSLLQLATTDTQYF. The CDR3 nucleotides are TGTGCCAGCAGTTTACTACAACTAGCTACCACAGATACGCAGTATTTT.

The CDR3, as DNA: TGTGCCACCAGCAGTTCCACGGGGTCGGGACTGGGATACAATGAGCAGTTCTTC. Translation: CATSSSTGSGLGYNEQFF. The rearrangement joins TRBV15 to TRBJ2-1; D possibly corresponds to TRBD2 (6 bases). Germline V CDR1 and CDR2: LNHNV, YYDKDF (reference sequence). With 3 bases removed from V and 4 bases from J, the gap between germline ends came to 22 bases. The CDR3 totals 18 residues. The full variable domain, with the rest looked up from reference TRBV15 and TRBJ2-1, is DAMVIQNPRYQVTQFGKPVTLSCSQTLNHNVMYWYQQKSSQAPKLLFHYYDKDFNNEADTPDNFQSRRPNTSFCFLDIRSPGLGDTAMYLCATSSSTGSGLGYNEQFFGPGTRLTVL.

The rearrangement joins TRBV5-1 to TRBJ2-7; D is perhaps TRBD2 (5 bases). Germline V gives CDR1 SGHRS, CDR2 YFSETQ. V gave up 4 bases and J gave up 1 base, with 6 bases separating them. This CDR3 contains 12 residues. The CDR3 spells CASSPGSYEQYF. The DNA of the CDR3 is TGCGCCAGCAGCCCGGGGTCCTACGAGCAGTACTTC.

The rearrangement joins TRBV11-2 to TRBJ1-5; D is ambiguous. The V gene lost 1 base and the J gene lost 2 bases, with 6 bases spanning the gap. The length of the CDR3 is 14 residues. Per the germline V gene, CDR1 is SGHAT and CDR2 is FQNNGV. The CDR3 reads CASSLVGGNQPQHF. The CDR3 DNA reads as TGTGCCAGCAGCTTAGTGGGCGGCAATCAGCCCCAGCATTTT. Filled out from reference TRBV11-2 and TRBJ1-5, the complete variable domain reads EAGVAQSPRYKIIEKRQSVAFWCNPISGHATLYWYQQILGQGPKLLIQFQNNGVVDDSQLPKDRFSAERLKGVDSTLKIQPAKLEDSAVYLCASSLVGGNQPQHFGDGTRLSIL.

V gene TRBV5-1 combines with J gene TRBJ1-1; no firm D call. V shed 0 bases and J shed 1 base, with 10 bases lying between them. The CDR3 is 15 amino acids. In germline, CDR1 is SGHRS, CDR2 YFSETQ. The DNA for the CDR3 is TGCGCCAGCAGCTTGGTCGGCAGTGAGAACACTGAAGCTTTCTTT. Translation gives CASSLVGSENTEAFF.

The chain uses TRBV6-5 and TRBJ1-1; D gene ambiguous. Trimming shortened V by 5 bases and J by 5 bases, and 9 bases separated the two germline ends. The CDR3 spans 12 residues. Germline V lookup: CDR1 MNHEY, CDR2 SVGAGI. CDR3 sequence: CASSEIRTEAFF. The CDR3 DNA follows: TGTGCCAGCAGTGAAATAAGGACTGAAGCTTTCTTT.

CDR3 loop: CASNRGPESEQYF. DNA of the CDR3: TGTGCCAGCAATCGGGGACCTGAGAGCGAGCAGTACTTC. This chain links TRBV6-6 with TRBJ2-7; TRBD1 or TRBD2 may be the D gene (5 bases each). Germline-derived CDR1 and CDR2 are MNHNY and SVGAGI (reference sequence). The CDR3 extends over 13 amino acids. Between the trimmed V and J ends, which lost 7 bases and 6 bases, there was a span of 16 bases.

The gene calls are TRBV5-1 and TRBJ2-7, with 9 positions matching TRBD2. The CDR3 length is 16 residues. Trimming cost V 0 bases and J 0 bases; bases outside gene matches: 4. Germline CDR1 is SGHRS and CDR2 is YFSETQ. CDR3 residues: CASSLGREGLSYEQYF. The CDR3 region has the DNA TGCGCCAGCAGCTTGGGGCGGGAGGGCCTCTCCTACGAGCAGTACTTC.

The chain has TRBV27 and TRBJ1-1; D is ambiguous. The CDR3 extends over 13 amino acids. With 4 bases removed from V and 0 bases from J, the gap between germline ends came to 6 bases. CDR1 and CDR2 (germline): MNHEY, SMNVEV (reference sequence). CDR3 residues: CASSSPMNTEAFF. Written as DNA, the CDR3 is TGTGCCAGCAGTTCCCCGATGAACACTGAAGCTTTCTTT.

The chain joins TRBV6-5 to TRBJ2-3; D gene uncertain. CDR1 and CDR2 (germline): MNHEY, SVGAGI. The length of the CDR3 is 13 residues. The V gene lost 6 bases and the J gene lost 6 bases, with 13 bases spanning the gap. CDR3 nucleotides: TGTGCCAGCAGCCTAGGGCTGGGGGATACGCAGTATTTT. Translating it yields CASSLGLGDTQYF.

J is TRBJ2-7 and V is TRBV5-4; D is possibly TRBD2 (5 bases). With 2 bases removed from V and 0 bases from J, the gap between germline ends came to 21 bases. This CDR3 contains 18 residues. Germline V gene lookup returns CDR1 SGHNT and CDR2 YYREEE (reference sequence). The CDR3, as DNA: TGTGCCAGCAGCTTTACCGGGTCCCTAGGTCGGGGCTCCTACGAGCAGTACTTC. Translating gives CASSFTGSLGRGSYEQYF.

The chain is built from TRBV30 and TRBJ2-1; tentatively, D is TRBD2 (6 bases). The CDR3 has 15 residues. Trimming removed 2 bases from V and 5 bases from J, with 16 bases in between. CDR1 is GTSNPN and CDR2 is SVGIG in the germline V gene (reference sequence). The CDR3 nucleotides are TGTGCCTGGAGTACCGGGACGGGGAGGAACAATGAGCAGTTCTTC. Encoded protein: CAWSTGTGRNNEQFF.

This clone showed up just once. This sequence joins TRBV28 and TRBJ2-6; D remains unclear. V lost 6 bases and J lost 2, with 8 bases in between. Looked up from germline, CDR1 is MDHEN and CDR2 is SYDVKM. The CDR3 is 14 residues long. In DNA form, the CDR3 reads TGTGCCAGCAGCCCCCAAGCTGGGGCCAACGTCCTGACTTTC. This gives the protein CASSPQAGANVLTF.

This clone was picked up a small number of times. In DNA, the CDR3 is TGCGCCAGCACCCGGACTAGCGGCTCCTACGAGCAGTACTTC. This gives the protein CASTRTSGSYEQYF. The rearrangement links TRBV5-1 to TRBJ2-7, with 10 bases fitting TRBD2. Looked up from germline, CDR1 is SGHRS and CDR2 is YFSETQ. Trimming took 6 bases from V and 0 from J; bases not matched to a gene: 3. The CDR3 is 14 residues long.

This clone was found once. This chain links TRBV28 with TRBJ2-7; 12 nucleotides align to TRBD1. With V trimmed by 6 bases and J by 6 bases, 9 bases remained unmatched. Germline lookup yields CDR1 MDHEN and CDR2 SYDVKM. The CDR3 is 15 residues long. In DNA form, the CDR3 reads TGTGCCAGCAGGACTGCCGGGACAGGGGGCACCGAGCAGTACTTC. It translates to CASRTAGTGGTEQYF.

The V call is TRBV6-5, the J call TRBJ2-2; the D gene could be TRBD1 or TRBD2 (5 bases each). Per germline, CDR1 MNHEY and CDR2 SVGAGI. Trimming took 4 bases from V and 6 from J, leaving 18 bases between them. The CDR3 has 16 amino acids. The CDR3 DNA sequence: TGTGCCAGCAGTTTTAAGCCGGGGACCCGCGCCGGGGAGCTGTTTTTT. Translating it yields CASSFKPGTRAGELFF.